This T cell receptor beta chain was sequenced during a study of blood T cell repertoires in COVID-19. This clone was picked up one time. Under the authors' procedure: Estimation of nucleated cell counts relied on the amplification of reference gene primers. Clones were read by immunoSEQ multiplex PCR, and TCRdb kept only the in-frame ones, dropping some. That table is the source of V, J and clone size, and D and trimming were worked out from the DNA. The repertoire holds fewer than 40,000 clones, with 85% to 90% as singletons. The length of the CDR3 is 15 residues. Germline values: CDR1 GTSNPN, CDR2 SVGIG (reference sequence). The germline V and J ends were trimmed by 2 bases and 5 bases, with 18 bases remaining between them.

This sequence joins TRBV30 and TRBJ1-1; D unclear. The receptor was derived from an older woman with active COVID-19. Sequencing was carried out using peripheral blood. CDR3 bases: TGTGCCTGGAGTAACGCCAGGAAGGGAGGAACTGAAGCTTTCTTT. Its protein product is CAWSNARKGGTEAFF.